Presented here are 10 T cell receptor beta chains from one specimen sequenced in a study of blood T cell repertoires in COVID-19. TCRdb keeps only in-frame clones here, not all; method: immunoSEQ multiplex PCR. The sample lists some 270,000 clones; about 80% were seen once. What was sequenced was PBMCs or T cells enriched from blood (not recorded which). The receptors derive from a man aged 50 to 60 who had recovered from COVID-19.

The chain employs TRBV6-4 and TRBJ1-6; the match to TRBD1 covers 9 bases. With 3 bases clipped from V and 3 bases from J, the junction kept 6 bases outside the gene matches. The CDR3 extends over 17 amino acids. Germline values: CDR1 MRHNA, CDR2 SNTAGT. CDR3 DNA: TGTGCCAGCAGTGAAATGGGACAGGGAAACTATAATTCACCCCTCCACTTT. It yields the protein CASSEMGQGNYNSPLHF.

The V and J genes are TRBV28 and TRBJ2-7; 9 nucleotides match TRBD1. From germline, CDR1 is MDHEN and CDR2 SYDVKM. V was pared by 7 bases and J by 6 bases, with 13 bases of the junction left unmatched. This CDR3 contains 15 residues. As DNA, the CDR3 is TGTGCCAGCAACCTACTACAGGGGGCTCTTGGCGAGCAGTACTTC. Protein product: CASNLLQGALGEQYF.

The rearrangement joins TRBV7-9 to TRBJ2-1, with TRBD2 matching over 10 bases. After removal of 5 bases from V and 0 bases from J, the junction contained 13 bases not matched to a gene. This CDR3 spans 19 amino acids. Germline values: CDR1 SEHNR, CDR2 FQNEAQ (reference sequence). The CDR3 bases are TGTGCCAGCAGCCGGACTAGCGGAAGCCTAACAAGCTCCTACAATGAGCAGTTCTTC. This sequence encodes CASSRTSGSLTSSYNEQFF.

The gene calls are TRBV19 and TRBJ2-2, with a weak D call TRBD1 (6 bases). CDR1 and CDR2 from the germline V gene are LNHDA and SQIVND (reference sequence). V was pared by 10 bases and J by 6 bases, with 12 bases between. There are 12 residues in the CDR3. The CDR3 region has the DNA TGTGCCACCACAGGGTTAGCCGGGGAGCTGTTTTTT. This sequence encodes CATTGLAGELFF.

Here the CDR3 reads CASSGGGSLHEQYF. The CDR3 region has the DNA TGTGCCAGCAGCGGAGGGGGCTCACTCCACGAGCAGTACTTC. This chain joins TRBV9 and TRBJ2-7; 7 bases are shared with TRBD1. CDR1 SGDLS and CDR2 YYNGEE come from the germline V gene. Germline trimming cut 3 bases from V and 5 bases from J; bases unmatched to any gene: 8. This CDR3 spans 14 amino acids.

This CDR3 is CASSNHGLAGGNTGELFF. The DNA for the CDR3 is TGTGCCAGTAGTAACCACGGACTAGCGGGAGGGAACACCGGGGAGCTGTTTTTT. The rearrangement links TRBV19 to TRBJ2-2; 14 bases map to TRBD2. Trimming at V came to 4 bases and at J to 1 base, leaving 5 bases not matched to a gene. Germline V lookup: CDR1 LNHDA, CDR2 SQIVND (reference sequence). The CDR3 runs to 18 residues.

The V and J genes are TRBV5-6 and TRBJ2-1; 7 bases fit TRBD2. This CDR3 contains 15 residues. Looked up from germline, CDR1 is SGHDT and CDR2 is YYEEEE. Germline trimming cut 1 base from V and 2 bases from J; bases unmatched to any gene: 3. The CDR3 loop reads CASSLSGRPYNEQFF. The CDR3 DNA sequence: TGTGCCAGCAGCTTGTCCGGGAGGCCCTACAATGAGCAGTTCTTC.

DNA for the CDR3: TGTGCCTGGAGGAGGGGAAACACCATATATTTT. Translation gives CAWRRGNTIYF. The chain links TRBV30 to TRBJ1-3; the D is unclear. The length of the CDR3 is 11 residues. V gave up 3 bases and J gave up 4 bases, with 4 bases separating them. Germline-derived CDR1 and CDR2 are GTSNPN and SVGIG (reference sequence).

V gene TRBV5-8 combines with J gene TRBJ1-5; 12 positions agree with TRBD1. V shed 5 bases and J 6 bases; nucleotides not matched to a gene: 6. This CDR3 is 15 amino acids long. Germline V gives CDR1 SGHTS, CDR2 YDEGEE. The CDR3 DNA reads TGTGCCAGCAGACCCCGGGACAGGGGGCTTCAGCCCCAGCATTTT. Residues: CASRPRDRGLQPQHF.

This clone was counted once. The V gene is TRBV5-1, the J gene TRBJ1-1, with a weak D call TRBD1 (5 bases). The CDR3 is made up of 15 amino acids. Germline CDR1 and CDR2: SGHRS and YFSETQ. V shed 4 bases and J shed 1 base, with 14 bases lying between them. The CDR3 here is CASSPRPGSNTEAFF. The CDR3 DNA follows: TGCGCCAGCAGCCCAAGGCCAGGGTCGAACACTGAAGCTTTCTTT.